This section outlines one T cell receptor (beta chain) sequence together with its context. Its binding antigen is unknown. Base quality data are lacking; no much larger clone is found one base away. In the paper's terms, the time point label means: cells obtained before transplantation from donor or recipient. CD3+CD4+ and CD3+CD8+ populations were FACS-sorted from unstimulated pre-transplant donor and recipient cells taken from spleen or lymph nodes. The sample belongs to a study of graft-versus-host responses after intestinal transplantation (dated by TCRdb to the early 2020s). Study-level background: The transplants that recipients got were multivisceral, liver-intestinal, or isolated intestinal. All recipients received anti-thymocyte globulin induction followed by maintenance tacrolimus and steroids for around three years. Bulk TCR-beta CDR3 sequencing was used to track graft-versus-host and host-versus-graft alloreactive T cell clones in the graft, circulation and bone marrow after intestinal transplantation. Alloreactive clones were identified by sequencing pre-transplant mixed lymphocyte reaction products and comparing them with unstimulated pre-transplant donor and recipient T cells. A cohort of 24 intestinal transplant recipients, including one retransplant, was enrolled, and a few patients lacking pretransplant specimens were excluded. A peak of at least 4% donor T cells among recipient peripheral blood mononuclear cells was the definition used for donor T cell macrochimerism. Rather than going through the commercial service, samples from a few later patients were sequenced in-house on an Illumina MiSeq and processed with MiXCR. Beyond this particular receptor, the publication reports: Early after transplant, peak levels of circulating GvH clones were associated with declines in HvG clones. The conclusions were limited by the relatively low number and heterogeneity of the intestinal transplant patients. Patients with donor T cell macrochimerism had high GvH to HvG T cell clonal ratios in their allografts. GvH clones turned up in recipient bone marrow, with some appearing earlier in ileal mucosa or blood, a pattern consistent with an intestinal mucosal origin.

Preparation of the library involved the immunoSEQ multiplex PCR assay. For most patients, genomic DNA was isolated using the Qiagen DNeasy Blood and Tissue Kit and was shipped frozen to Adaptive Biotechnologies for TCR sequencing. For most patients, genomic DNA was subjected to high-throughput TCR-beta CDR3 sequencing by Adaptive Biotechnologies. The study's processing was this. TCR sequencing data for roughly 20 patients were retrieved from Adaptive's ImmunoSEQ software; a few other patients were processed with MiXCR and VDJtools. To correct CD4 versus CD8 sorting errors, sequences present in both subsets at a frequency ratio below 5:1 were removed. CDR3 nucleotide sequences shared between donor and recipient were removed because their origin could not be assigned. To be classed as alloreactive, a clone needed at least 2-fold expansion over unstimulated cells and a minimum CFSE-low frequency of 0.002% (template counts) or 0.001% (read counts). Clones detected in sequenced pre-transplant spleen, lymph node, or MLR CFSE-low populations of the donor or recipient were defined as mappable. The cumulative frequency of alloreactive clones was calculated as a percentage of all sequences, weighted by copy number. Held by TCRdb, this immuneACCESS table contains in-frame sequences only and omits some clones. Under half of the omission traces to an unresolved V gene where checked; the cause of the rest is unknown. The DNA was the basis for D and trimming; V, J and clone size are from that table. The sample table lists 130,000 or so clones, around 90% of them with a count of one. The ten biggest clones cover around 0.15% of the sample.

The CDR3 holds 14 amino acids from the cysteine to the phenylalanine. Just CDR3 DNA is preserved here, 42 bases in frame from base 1. The TCR was taken from a human donor who received an intestinal transplant. The sequenced sample was unstimulated CD4+ T cells sorted from spleen or lymph node cells, obtained before intestinal transplant. The rearrangement joined TRBV21-1 to TRBJ1-2; the table's D gene call, TRBD1, was not cross checked with the DNA. TRBV21-1 is tagged as a pseudogene. The CDR3 corresponds to CASSKDRGLYGYTF. The nucleotides are TGTGCCAGCAGCAAAGACAGGGGTCTATATGGCTACACCTTC.